The rows below give T cell receptor beta chains drawn from one sample of a study of identifying expanded T cells in peripheral blood. Sequencing used immunoSEQ multiplex PCR; TCRdb keeps in-frame clones, though not all of them. This table has approximately 86,000 clones, approximately 85% appearing once. Specimen: blood. These receptors were taken from a person between 18 and 70 years old in good health. Both conserved end residues are part of each CDR3. D genes are given only for firm matches. Not all rows give a size; the values are once, few, many and, for expanded clones, a class.

>TRBJ2-1|NA|TRBV27|NA|14
TGTGCCAGCAGTTTATCGAGGGGGTACAATGAGCAGTTCTTC
CASSLSRGYNEQFF
>TRBJ2-3|NA|TRBV4-1|NA|17
TGCGCCAGCAGCCAGGGTAAACAGAGCGAAAACACAGATACGCAGTATTTT
CASSQGKQSENTDTQYF
>TRBJ2-3|NA|TRBV10-2|NA|14
TGCGCCAGCAGCTTGGGGGGGCTGACAGATACGCAGTATTTT
CASSLGGLTDTQYF
>TRBJ1-4|TRBD1|TRBV18|NA|15
TGTGCCAGCTCACCACCGGGACAGGGAGGAGAAAAACTGTTTTTT
CASSPPGQGGEKLFF
>TRBJ2-5|NA|TRBV29-1|NA|11
TGCAGCGTTGAAGATAACGAGACCCAGTACTTC
CSVEDNETQYF
>TRBJ2-3|NA|TRBV19|NA|11
TGTGCCAGTAGCCCCGGGGATACGCAGTATTTT
CASSPGDTQYF
>TRBJ1-3|NA|TRBV5-1|once|14
TGCGCCAGCAGCTTGGCGCCAGATGGAAACACCATATATTTT
CASSLAPDGNTIYF
>TRBJ1-6|TRBD1|TRBV7-8|few|14
TGTGCCAGCAGCTTAGACAGGGGAAATTCACCCCTCCACTTT
CASSLDRGNSPLHF
>TRBJ1-3|NA|TRBV18|NA|14
TGTGCCAGCTTCCCCGGCTCCTCTGGAAACACCATATATTTT
CASFPGSSGNTIYF
>TRBJ1-1|NA|TRBV6-5|NA|12
TGTGCCAGCAGAAACCCTGGGGGGGAAGCTTTCTTT
CASRNPGGEAFF
>TRBJ2-7|NA|TRBV27|few|13
TGTGCCAGCAGTTCGGCAAACAGCTACGAGCAGTACTTC
CASSSANSYEQYF
>TRBJ1-4|TRBD1|TRBV5-1|NA|14
TGCGCCAGCAGCCCCGGACAGGGTAATGAAAAACTGTTTTTT
CASSPGQGNEKLFF
>TRBJ1-5|NA|TRBV6-1|once|13
TGTGCCAGCAGGGACGGGGCGTCACGGCCCCAGCATTTT
CASRDGASRPQHF
>TRBJ2-5|TRBD2|TRBV18|NA|14
TGTGCCAGCTCACCGGGACTAAATCAAGAGACCCAGTACTTC
CASSPGLNQETQYF
>TRBJ2-3|NA|TRBV4-3|NA|14
TGCGCCAGCAGCCAAGGGCCAGGCACAGATACGCAGTATTTT
CASSQGPGTDTQYF
>TRBJ1-1|TRBD1|TRBV9|NA|14
TGTGCCAGCAGCCTCCGACAGGGGGACACTGAAGCTTTCTTT
CASSLRQGDTEAFF
>TRBJ1-2|NA|TRBV27|NA|14
TGTGCCAGCACTTTAAGGGCAGGCAGTTATGGCTACACCTTC
CASTLRAGSYGYTF
>TRBJ2-2|NA|TRBV5-1|NA|15
TGCGCCAGCCTCCAAGGGGATTTGAACACCGGGGAGCTGTTTTTT
CASLQGDLNTGELFF
>TRBJ2-5|NA|TRBV9|NA|17
TGTGCCAGCAGCGTAGTTGGAAGTAAGCCTGGGAGCGAGACCCAGTACTTC
CASSVVGSKPGSETQYF
>TRBJ1-2|TRBD1|TRBV5-4|few|13
TGTGCCAGCAGCCTCGACAGGGTAGAGGGCTACACCTTC
CASSLDRVEGYTF
>TRBJ2-7|TRBD1|TRBV10-3|NA|14
TGTGCCATCAGTTTGACAGGGATTAGCTACGAGCAGTACTTC
CAISLTGISYEQYF
>TRBJ2-1|NA|TRBV2|NA|14
TGTGCCAGCAGTGAACAAGGGGCGAGTAGTGAGCAGTTCTTC
CASSEQGASSEQFF
>TRBJ1-4|NA|TRBV7-9|NA|13
TGTGCCAGCAGCCCCGGGCCAGGCGAAAAACTGTTTTTT
CASSPGPGEKLFF
>TRBJ2-7|NA|TRBV4-3|NA|21
TGCGCCAGCAGCCAAGCAGGGTTGTGGACAGACAACCCCAGGGCTTACTACGAGCAGTACTTC
CASSQAGLWTDNPRAYYEQYF
>TRBJ1-4|NA|TRBV7-2|NA|13
TGTGCCAGCAGCCCATCGCGAGGGCAGGAACTGTTTTTT
CASSPSRGQELFF
>TRBJ2-1|TRBD1|TRBV19|NA|14
TGTGCCAGTAGTATTCAGGGGGCTTACAATGAGCAGTTCTTC
CASSIQGAYNEQFF
>TRBJ1-2|NA|TRBV30|few|10
TGTGCCTGGAGTCTGGGACACTACACCTTC
CAWSLGHYTF
>TRBJ1-2|NA|TRBV2|NA|13
TGTGCCAGCAGCTACCGGGGCCCTCATGGCTACACCTTC
CASSYRGPHGYTF
>TRBJ2-5|TRBD2|TRBV19|NA|19
TGTGCCAGTAGTTCCCCAGGGGGAGGGCTAGCGGGGCTGCGAGAGACCCAGTACTTC
CASSSPGGGLAGLRETQYF
>TRBJ2-7|NA|TRBV5-1|NA|11
TGCGCCAGCAGCTTGGGCTACGAGCAGTACTTC
CASSLGYEQYF
>TRBJ1-2|NA|TRBV2|few|13
TGTGCCAGCAGTGAAAACGGAGGCTATGGCTACACCTTC
CASSENGGYGYTF
>TRBJ1-3|TRBD1|TRBV7-6|NA|15
TGTGCCAGCACTCCAGCCGGACAGGCAGGAAACACCATATATTTT
CASTPAGQAGNTIYF
>TRBJ1-1|NA|TRBV4-1|NA|14
TGCGCCAGCCGGGGGGTAACCATGAACACTGAAGCTTTCTTT
CASRGVTMNTEAFF
>TRBJ1-6|NA|TRBV7-2|once|15
TGTGCCAGCAGATCTCGACAAGCGGTTGGTTCACCCCTCCACTTT
CASRSRQAVGSPLHF
>TRBJ2-3|TRBD1|TRBV6-1|once|15
TGTGCCAGCAGTGGAGGACAGGGGGGCACAGATACGCAGTATTTT
CASSGGQGGTDTQYF
>TRBJ1-2|TRBD1|TRBV2|NA|13
TGTGCCAGCAGTATAGACAGGGAATACGGCTACACCTTC
CASSIDREYGYTF
>TRBJ2-3|NA|TRBV27|NA|13
TGTGCCACCCGCGGGGTGGGGCTTGATACGCAGTATTTT
CATRGVGLDTQYF
>TRBJ2-1|TRBD2|TRBV7-9|few|16
TGTGCCAGCAGCCCAATTAGACCGGGGGGGCCGCCTGAGCAGTTCTTC
CASSPIRPGGPPEQFF
>TRBJ1-2|NA|TRBV6-5|NA|14
TGTGCCAGCAGGGACCCCAATTCAGGGGATGGCTACACCTTC
CASRDPNSGDGYTF
>TRBJ1-2|NA|TRBV7-2|few|15
TGTGCCAGCAGCGTCAACCCAGGGGTTGGCTATGGCTACACCTTC
CASSVNPGVGYGYTF